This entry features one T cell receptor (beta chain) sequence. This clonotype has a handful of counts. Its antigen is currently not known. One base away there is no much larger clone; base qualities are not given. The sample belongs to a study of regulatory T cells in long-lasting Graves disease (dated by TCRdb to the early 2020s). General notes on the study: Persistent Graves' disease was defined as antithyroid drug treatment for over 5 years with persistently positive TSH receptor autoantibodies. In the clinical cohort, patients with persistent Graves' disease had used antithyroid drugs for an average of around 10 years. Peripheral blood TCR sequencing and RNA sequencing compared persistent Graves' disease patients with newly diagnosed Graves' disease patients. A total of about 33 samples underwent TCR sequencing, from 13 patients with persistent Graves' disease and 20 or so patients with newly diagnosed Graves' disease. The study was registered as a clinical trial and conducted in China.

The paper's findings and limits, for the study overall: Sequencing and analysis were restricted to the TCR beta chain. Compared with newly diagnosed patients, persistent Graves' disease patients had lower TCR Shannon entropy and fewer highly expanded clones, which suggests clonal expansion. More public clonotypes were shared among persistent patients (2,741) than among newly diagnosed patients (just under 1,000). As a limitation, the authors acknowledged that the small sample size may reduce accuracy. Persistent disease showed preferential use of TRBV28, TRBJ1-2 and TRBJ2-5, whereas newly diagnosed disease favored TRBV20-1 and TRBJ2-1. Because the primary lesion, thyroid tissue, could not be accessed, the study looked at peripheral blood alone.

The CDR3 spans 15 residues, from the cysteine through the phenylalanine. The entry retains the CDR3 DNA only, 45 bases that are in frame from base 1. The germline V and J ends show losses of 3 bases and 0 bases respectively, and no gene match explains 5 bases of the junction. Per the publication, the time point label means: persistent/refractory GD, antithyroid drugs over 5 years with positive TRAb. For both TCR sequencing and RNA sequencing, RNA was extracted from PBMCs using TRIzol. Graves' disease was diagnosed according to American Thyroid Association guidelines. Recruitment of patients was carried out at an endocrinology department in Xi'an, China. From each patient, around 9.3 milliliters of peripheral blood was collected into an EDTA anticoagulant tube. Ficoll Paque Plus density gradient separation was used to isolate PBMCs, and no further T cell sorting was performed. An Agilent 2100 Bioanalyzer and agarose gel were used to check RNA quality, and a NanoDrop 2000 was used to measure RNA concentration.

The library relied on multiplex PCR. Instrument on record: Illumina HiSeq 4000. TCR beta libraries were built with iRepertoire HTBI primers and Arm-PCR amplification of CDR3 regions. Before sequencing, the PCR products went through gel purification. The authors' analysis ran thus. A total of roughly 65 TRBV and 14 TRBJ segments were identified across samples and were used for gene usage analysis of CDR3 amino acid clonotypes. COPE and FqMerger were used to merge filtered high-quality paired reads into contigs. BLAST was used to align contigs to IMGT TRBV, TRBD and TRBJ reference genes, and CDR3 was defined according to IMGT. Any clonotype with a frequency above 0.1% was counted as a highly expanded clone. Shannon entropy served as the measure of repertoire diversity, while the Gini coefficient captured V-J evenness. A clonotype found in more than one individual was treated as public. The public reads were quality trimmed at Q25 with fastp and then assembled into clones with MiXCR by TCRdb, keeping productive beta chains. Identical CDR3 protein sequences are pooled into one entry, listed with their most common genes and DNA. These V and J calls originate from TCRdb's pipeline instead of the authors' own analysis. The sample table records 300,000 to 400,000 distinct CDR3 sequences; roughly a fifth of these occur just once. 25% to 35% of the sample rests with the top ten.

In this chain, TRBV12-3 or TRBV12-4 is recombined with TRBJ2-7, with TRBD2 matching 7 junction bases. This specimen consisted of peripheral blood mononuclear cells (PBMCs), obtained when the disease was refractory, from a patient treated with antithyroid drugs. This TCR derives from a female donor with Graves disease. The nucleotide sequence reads TGTGCCAGCAGTTTTGGTTGGGGGGGCTCCTACGAGCAGTACTTC. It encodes CASSFGWGGSYEQYF.